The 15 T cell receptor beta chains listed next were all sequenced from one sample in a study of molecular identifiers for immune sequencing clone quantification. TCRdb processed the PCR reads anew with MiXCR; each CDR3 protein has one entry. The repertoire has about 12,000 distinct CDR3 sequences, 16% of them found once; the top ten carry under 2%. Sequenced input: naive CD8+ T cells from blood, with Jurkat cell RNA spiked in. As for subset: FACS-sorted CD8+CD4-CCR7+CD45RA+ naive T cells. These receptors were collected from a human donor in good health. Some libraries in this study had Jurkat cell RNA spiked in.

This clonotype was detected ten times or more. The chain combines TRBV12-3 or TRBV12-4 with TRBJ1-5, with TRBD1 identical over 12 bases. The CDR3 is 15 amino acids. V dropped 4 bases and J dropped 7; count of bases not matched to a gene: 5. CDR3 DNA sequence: TGTGCCAGCAGTTCCGGGACAGGGGGCGCCCAGCCCCAGCATTTT. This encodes CASSSGTGGAQPQHF.

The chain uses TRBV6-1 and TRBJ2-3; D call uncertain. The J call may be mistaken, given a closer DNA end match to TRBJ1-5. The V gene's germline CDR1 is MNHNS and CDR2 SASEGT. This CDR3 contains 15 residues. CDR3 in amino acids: CASSRLAASTDTQHF. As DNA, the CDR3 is TGTGCCAGCAGTCGACTAGCAGCTAGCACGGATACGCAGCATTTT.

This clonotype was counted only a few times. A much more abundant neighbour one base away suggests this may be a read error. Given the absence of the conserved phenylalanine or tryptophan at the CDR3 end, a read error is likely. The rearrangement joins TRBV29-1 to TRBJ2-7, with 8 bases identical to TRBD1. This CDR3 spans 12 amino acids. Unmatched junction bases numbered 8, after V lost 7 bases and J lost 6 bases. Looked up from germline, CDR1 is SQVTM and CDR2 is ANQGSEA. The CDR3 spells CSATGESGEQYS. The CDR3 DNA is TGCAGCGCGACAGGGGAGAGTGGCGAGCAGTACTCC.

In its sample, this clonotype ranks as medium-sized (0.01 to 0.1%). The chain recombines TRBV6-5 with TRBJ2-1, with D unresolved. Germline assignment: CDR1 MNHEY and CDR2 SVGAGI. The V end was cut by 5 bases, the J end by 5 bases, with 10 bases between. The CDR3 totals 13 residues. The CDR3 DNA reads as TGTGCCAGCAGTGCCTACATTGACAATGAGCAGTTCTTC. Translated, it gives CASSAYIDNEQFF.

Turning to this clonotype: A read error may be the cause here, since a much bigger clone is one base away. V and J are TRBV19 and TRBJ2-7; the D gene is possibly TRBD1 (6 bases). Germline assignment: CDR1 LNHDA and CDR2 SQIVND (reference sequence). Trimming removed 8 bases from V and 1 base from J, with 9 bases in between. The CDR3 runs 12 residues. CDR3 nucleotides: TGTGCCAGTGGTACAGGGTCCTACGAGCAGTACTTC. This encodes CASGTGSYEQYF. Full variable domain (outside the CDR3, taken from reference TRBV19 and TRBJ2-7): DGGITQSPKYLFRKEGQNVTLSCEQNLNHDAMYWYRQDPGQGLRLIYYSQIVNDFQKGDIAEGYSVSREKKESFPLTVTSAQKNPTAFYLCASGTGSYEQYFGPGTRLTVT.

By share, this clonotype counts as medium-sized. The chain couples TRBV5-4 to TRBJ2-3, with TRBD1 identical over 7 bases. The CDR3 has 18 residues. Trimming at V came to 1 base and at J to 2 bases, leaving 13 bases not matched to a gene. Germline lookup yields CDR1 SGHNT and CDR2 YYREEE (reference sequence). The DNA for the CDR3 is TGTGCCAGCAGCTTGTTCCCGAGGCGTCAGGGGGACACAGATACGCAGTATTTT. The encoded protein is CASSLFPRRQGDTDTQYF.

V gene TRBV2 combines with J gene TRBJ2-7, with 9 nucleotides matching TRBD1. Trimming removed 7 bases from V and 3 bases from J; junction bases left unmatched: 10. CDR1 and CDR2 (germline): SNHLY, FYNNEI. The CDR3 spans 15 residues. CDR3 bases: TGTGCCAGCAACCAGCCCGGGACAGGGAGCTACGAGCAGTACTTC. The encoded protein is CASNQPGTGSYEQYF.

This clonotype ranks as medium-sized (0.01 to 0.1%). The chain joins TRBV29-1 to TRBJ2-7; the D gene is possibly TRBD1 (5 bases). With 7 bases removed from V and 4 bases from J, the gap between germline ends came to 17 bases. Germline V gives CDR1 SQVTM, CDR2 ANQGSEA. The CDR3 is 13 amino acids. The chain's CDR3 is CSAQGSLMYEQYF. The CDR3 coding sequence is TGCAGCGCCCAGGGAAGCCTTATGTACGAGCAGTACTTC.

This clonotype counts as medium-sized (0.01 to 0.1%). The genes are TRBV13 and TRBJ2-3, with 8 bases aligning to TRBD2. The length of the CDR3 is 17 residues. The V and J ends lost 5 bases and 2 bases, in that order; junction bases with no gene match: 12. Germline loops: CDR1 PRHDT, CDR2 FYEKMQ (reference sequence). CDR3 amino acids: CASSPPHREGNTDTQYF. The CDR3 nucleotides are TGTGCCAGCAGCCCCCCCCATCGGGAGGGAAACACAGATACGCAGTATTTT.

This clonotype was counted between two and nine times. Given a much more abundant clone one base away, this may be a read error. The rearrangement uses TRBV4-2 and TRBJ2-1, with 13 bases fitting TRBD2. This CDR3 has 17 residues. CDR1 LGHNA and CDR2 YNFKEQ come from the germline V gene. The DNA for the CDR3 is TGTGCCAGCGGCCAAGATATTATACTAGCGGGAGGGGATGAGCAGTTCTTC. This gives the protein CASGQDIILAGGDEQFF.

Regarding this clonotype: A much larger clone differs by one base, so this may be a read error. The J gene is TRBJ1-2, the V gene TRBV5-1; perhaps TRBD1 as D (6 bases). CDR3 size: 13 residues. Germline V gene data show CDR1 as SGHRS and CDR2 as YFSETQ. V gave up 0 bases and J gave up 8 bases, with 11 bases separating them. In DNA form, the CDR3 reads TGCGCCAGCAGCTTGGTGGACAGTGAGGGCTACACCTTC. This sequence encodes CASSLVDSEGYTF.

The CDR3 DNA reads TGTGCCAGCAGCCAAGGTCCTGTGGGGGGATCATCTGGGGCCAACGTCCTGACTTTC. It is translated as CASSQGPVGGSSGANVLTF. The V gene is TRBV4-2, the J gene TRBJ2-6; weak D call: TRBD2 (6 bases). V was trimmed by 1 base and J by 1 base, leaving 17 bases between them. This CDR3 is built from 19 residues. CDR1 LGHNA and CDR2 YNFKEQ come from the germline V gene.

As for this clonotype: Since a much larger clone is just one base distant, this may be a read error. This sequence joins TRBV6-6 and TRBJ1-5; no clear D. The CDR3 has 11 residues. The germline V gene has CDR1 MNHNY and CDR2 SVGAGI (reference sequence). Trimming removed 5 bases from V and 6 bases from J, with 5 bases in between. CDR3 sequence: CASSTSQPQHF. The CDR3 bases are TGTGCCAGCAGTACAAGTCAGCCCCAGCATTTT.

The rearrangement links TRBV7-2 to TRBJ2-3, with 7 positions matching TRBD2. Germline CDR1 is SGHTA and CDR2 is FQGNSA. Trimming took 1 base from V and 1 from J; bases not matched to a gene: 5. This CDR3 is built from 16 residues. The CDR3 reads CASSLVAGVGTDTQYF. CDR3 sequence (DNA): TGTGCCAGCAGCTTAGTGGCGGGAGTGGGCACAGATACGCAGTATTTT.

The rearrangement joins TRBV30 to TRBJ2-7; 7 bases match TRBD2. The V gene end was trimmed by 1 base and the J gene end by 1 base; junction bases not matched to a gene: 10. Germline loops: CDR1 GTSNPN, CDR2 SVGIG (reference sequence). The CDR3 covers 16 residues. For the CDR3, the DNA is TGTGCCTGGAGTGGGATTACGCGGGAGACTTCCTACGAGCAGTACTTC. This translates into CAWSGITRETSYEQYF.